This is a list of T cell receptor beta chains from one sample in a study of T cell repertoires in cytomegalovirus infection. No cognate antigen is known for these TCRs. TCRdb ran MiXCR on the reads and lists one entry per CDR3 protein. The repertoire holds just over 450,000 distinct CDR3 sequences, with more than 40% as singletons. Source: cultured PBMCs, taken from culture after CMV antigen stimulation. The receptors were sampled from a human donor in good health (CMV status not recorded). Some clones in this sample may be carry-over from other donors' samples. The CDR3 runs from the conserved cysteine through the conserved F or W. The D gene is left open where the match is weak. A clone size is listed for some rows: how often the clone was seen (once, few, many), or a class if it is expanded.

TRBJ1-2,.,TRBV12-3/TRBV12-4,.,TGTGCCAGCAGTTTAAATCCAGCAGCGGATGGCTACACCTTC,CASSLNPAADGYTF
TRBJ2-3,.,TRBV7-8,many,TGTGCCAGCAGCTTAGAGCCGTTCACAGATACGCAGTATTTT,CASSLEPFTDTQYF
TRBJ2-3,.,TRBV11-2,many,TGTGCCAGCAGCAGAGGGGCTAGCACAGATACGCAGTATTTT,CASSRGASTDTQYF
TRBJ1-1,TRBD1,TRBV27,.,TGTGCCAGCAGTGAGGGACAGGTCGCCCCTGAAGCTTTCTTT,CASSEGQVAPEAFF
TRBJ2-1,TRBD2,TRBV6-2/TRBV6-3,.,TGTGCCAGCAGTTTCAATCTAGCGGAAGGGTTTGAGCAGTTCTTC,CASSFNLAEGFEQFF
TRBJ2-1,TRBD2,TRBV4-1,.,TGCGCCAGCAGCCAAGGGGCAGGGGGTTCTAGCGGGAGGCAGGATGAGCAGTTCTTC,CASSQGAGGSSGRQDEQFF
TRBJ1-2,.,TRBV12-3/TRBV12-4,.,TGTGCCAGCAGTTTAGGGGGTCTAAGTAACTATGGCTACACCTTC,CASSLGGLSNYGYTF
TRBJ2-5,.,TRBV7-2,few,TGTGCCAGCAGCTTAGGAGACTCTGGAGAGACCCAGTACTTC,CASSLGDSGETQYF
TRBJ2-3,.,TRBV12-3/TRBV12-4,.,TGTGCCAGCAGTCCCAGGAGTGTCGCAGATACGCAGTATTTT,CASSPRSVADTQYF
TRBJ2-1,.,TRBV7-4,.,TGTGCCAGCAGCTTAGTATCTCCCCCTGTGCGTAATGAGCAGTTCTTC,CASSLVSPPVRNEQFF
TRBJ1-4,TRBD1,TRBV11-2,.,TGTGCCAGCAGCTTAAGGGGGCGATCTAATGAAAAACTGTTTTTT,CASSLRGRSNEKLFF
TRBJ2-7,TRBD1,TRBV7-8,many,TGTGCCAGCCAAGGGACAGGGGCCTCCGAGCAGTACTTC,CASQGTGASEQYF
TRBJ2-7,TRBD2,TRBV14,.,TGTGCCAGCAGCCCGCTTGGGACTAGCGGGGGTCAGGAGCAGTACTTC,CASSPLGTSGGQEQYF
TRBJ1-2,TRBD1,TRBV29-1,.,TGCAGCGTTGACTTCGGGAGCGCCCGAACCGGGACAGGGAGTTATGGCTACACCTTC,CSVDFGSARTGTGSYGYTF
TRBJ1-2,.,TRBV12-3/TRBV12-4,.,TGTGCCAGCAGTTTAGCGGGGGGGCTTGGCTACACCTTC,CASSLAGGLGYTF
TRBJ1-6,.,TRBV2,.,TGTGCCAGCAGTGGCCTGAAGACCCTCCACTTT,CASSGLKTLHF
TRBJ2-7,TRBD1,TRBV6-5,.,TGTGCCAGCAGCGTAACCGGGACAGGCTACGAGCAGTACTTC,CASSVTGTGYEQYF
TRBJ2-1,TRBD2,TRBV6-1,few,TGTGCCAGCAGTGACGGTCTGATAGCGGGGGCCTACAATGAGCAGTTCTTC,CASSDGLIAGAYNEQFF
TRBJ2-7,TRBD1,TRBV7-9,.,TGTGCCAGCAGCTTAGCAATGACAGGGGAGGACGAGCAGTACTTC,CASSLAMTGEDEQYF
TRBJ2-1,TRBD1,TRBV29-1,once,TGCAGCGTTGACAACAGGGGCTTTTACAATGAGCAGTTCTTC,CSVDNRGFYNEQFF
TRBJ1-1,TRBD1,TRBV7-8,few,TGTGCCAGCAGCACTCACCAGGGGGCTCACACTGAAGCTTTCTTT,CASSTHQGAHTEAFF
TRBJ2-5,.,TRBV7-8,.,TGTGCCAGCAGCTTAAATACCGGGACCCAGTACTTC,CASSLNTGTQYF
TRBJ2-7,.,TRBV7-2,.,TGTGCCAGCAGCTTAGTTCTGACAGTTTACTCCTACGAGCAGTACTTC,CASSLVLTVYSYEQYF
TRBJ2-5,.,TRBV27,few,TGTGCCAGCAGTTCCTGGACGCAAGAGACCCAGTACTTC,CASSSWTQETQYF
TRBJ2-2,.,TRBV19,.,TGTGCCAGTAGTATGCGACGGCAAGAGACCGGGGAGCTGTTTTTT,CASSMRRQETGELFF
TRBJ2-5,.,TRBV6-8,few,TGTGCCAGCAGTCCGAGGTTGGGGGGCGGCACGGATATCCAAGAGACCCAGTACTTC,CASSPRLGGGTDIQETQYF
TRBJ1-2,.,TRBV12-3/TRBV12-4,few,TGTGCCAGCAGTTTTTGGGGGGACTATGGCTACACCTTC,CASSFWGDYGYTF
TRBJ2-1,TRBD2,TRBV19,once,TGTGCCAGCCTCAACTTAGCGGGAGCGGGTGAGCAGTTCTTC,CASLNLAGAGEQFF
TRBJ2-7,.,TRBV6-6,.,TGTGCCAGCAGTTACAGGGGGTCGAAGGGCGAGCAGTACTTC,CASSYRGSKGEQYF
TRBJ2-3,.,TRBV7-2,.,TGTGCCAGCAGCTCCCACCGACAGGTTGTGATGCGGACGCAGTATTTT,CASSSHRQVVMRTQYF
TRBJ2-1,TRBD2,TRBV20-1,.,TGCAGTGCGCGACTAGCGGCCCACAGTGAGCAGTTCTTC,CSARLAAHSEQFF
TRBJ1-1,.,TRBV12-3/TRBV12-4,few,TGTGCCACGTCCGAAGCGTGGGAGAACACTGAAGCTTTCTTT,CATSEAWENTEAFF